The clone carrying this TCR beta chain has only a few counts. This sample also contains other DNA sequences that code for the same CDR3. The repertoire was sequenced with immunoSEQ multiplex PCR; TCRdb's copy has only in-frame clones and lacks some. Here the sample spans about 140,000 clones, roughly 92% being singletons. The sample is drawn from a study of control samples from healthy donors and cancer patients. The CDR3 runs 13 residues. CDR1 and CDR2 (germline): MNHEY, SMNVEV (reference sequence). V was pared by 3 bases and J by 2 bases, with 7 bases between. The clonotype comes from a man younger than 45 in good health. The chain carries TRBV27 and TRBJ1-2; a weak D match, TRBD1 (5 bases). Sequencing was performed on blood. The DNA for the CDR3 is TGTGCCAGCAGTTTTCGGGGGAACTATGGCTACACCTTC. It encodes CASSFRGNYGYTF.